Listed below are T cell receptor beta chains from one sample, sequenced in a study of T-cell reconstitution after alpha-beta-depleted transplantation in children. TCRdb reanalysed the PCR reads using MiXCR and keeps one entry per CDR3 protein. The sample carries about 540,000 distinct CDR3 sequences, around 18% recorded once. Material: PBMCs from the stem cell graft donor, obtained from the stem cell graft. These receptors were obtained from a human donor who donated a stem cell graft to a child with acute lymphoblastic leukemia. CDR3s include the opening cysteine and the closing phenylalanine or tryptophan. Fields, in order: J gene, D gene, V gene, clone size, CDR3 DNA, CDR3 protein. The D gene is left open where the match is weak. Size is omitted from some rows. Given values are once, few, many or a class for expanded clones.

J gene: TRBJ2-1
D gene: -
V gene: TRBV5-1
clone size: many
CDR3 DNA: TGTGCCAGCAGCAGTGGGGTCTCCTACAATGAGCAGTTCTTC
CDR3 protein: CASSSGVSYNEQFF

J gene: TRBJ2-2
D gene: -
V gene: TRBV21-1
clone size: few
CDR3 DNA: TGTGCCAGCCCGACCGGGAGGACAGGGGGAAGCACCGGGGAGCTGTTTTTT
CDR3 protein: CASPTGRTGGSTGELFF

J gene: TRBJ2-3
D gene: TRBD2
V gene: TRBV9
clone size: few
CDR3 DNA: TGTGCCAGCAGCGTAGGAGTGCGGGAGGGCGCAGATACGCAGTATTTT
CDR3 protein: CASSVGVREGADTQYF

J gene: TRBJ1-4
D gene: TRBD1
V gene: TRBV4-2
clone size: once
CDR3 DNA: TGTGCCAGCAGCCAGGCGACAGGGTCTAATGAAAAACTGTTTTTT
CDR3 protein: CASSQATGSNEKLFF

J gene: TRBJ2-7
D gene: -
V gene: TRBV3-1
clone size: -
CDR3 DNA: TGTGCCAGCAGCCAACTCAGCTCCTACGAGCAGTACTTC
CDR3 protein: CASSQLSSYEQYF

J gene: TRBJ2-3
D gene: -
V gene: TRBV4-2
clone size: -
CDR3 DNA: TGTGCCAGCAGCCAGTCGGAGGGCCACACAGATACGCAGTATTTT
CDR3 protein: CASSQSEGHTDTQYF

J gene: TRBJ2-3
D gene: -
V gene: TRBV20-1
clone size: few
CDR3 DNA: TGCAGTGCTAGAGGGAACTACTTGACTAGCACAGATACGCAGTATTTT
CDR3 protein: CSARGNYLTSTDTQYF

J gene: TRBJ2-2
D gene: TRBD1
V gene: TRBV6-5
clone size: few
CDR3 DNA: TGTGCCAGCAGTTACTGGGCTTCGGTACAGGGGGCGCCCGGGGAGCTGTTTTTT
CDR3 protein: CASSYWASVQGAPGELFF

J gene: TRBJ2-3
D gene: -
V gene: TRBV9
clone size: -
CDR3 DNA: TGTGCCAGCAGCGTCCAAGCAGGGGCCACAGATACGCAGTATTTT
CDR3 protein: CASSVQAGATDTQYF

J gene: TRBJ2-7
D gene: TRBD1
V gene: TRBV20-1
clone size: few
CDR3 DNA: TGCAGTGTCAGCCCTCCGGGACAGCCCTACGAGCAGTACTTC
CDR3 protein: CSVSPPGQPYEQYF

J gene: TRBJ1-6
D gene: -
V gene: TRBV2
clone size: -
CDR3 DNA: TGTGCCAGCAGTGGCAGGGACCTACGGAATTCACCCCTCCACTTT
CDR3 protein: CASSGRDLRNSPLHF

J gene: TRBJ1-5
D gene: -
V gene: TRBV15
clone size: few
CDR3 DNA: TGTGCCACCAGCAGAGTTGGCGGGTACGTCAATCAGCCCCAGCATTTT
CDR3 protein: CATSRVGGYVNQPQHF

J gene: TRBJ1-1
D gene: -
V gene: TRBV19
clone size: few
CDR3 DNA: TGTGCCAGTAGGAAGACAGGGAACACTGAAGCTTTCTTT
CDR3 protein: CASRKTGNTEAFF

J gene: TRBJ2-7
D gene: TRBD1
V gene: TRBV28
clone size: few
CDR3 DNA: TGTGCCAGCAGAAAACAGGGGGGAGGCTACGAGCAGTACTTC
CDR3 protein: CASRKQGGGYEQYF

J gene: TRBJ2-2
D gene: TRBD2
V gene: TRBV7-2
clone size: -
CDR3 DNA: TGTGCCAGCAGCTTCCCCCCCAGCAGCTTAGGGGATCTAGCGGGACGGACCGGGGAGCTGTTTTTT
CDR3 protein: CASSFPPSSLGDLAGRTGELFF

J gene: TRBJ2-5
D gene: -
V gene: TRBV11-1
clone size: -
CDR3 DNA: TGTGCCAGCAGGGGGGGAGAAGAGACCCAGTACTTC
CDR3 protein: CASRGGEETQYF

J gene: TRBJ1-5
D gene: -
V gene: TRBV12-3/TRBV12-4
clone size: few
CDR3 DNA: TGTGCCAGCAGTCTCAGCCTTCTGGGGAATCAGCCCCAGCATTTT
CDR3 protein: CASSLSLLGNQPQHF

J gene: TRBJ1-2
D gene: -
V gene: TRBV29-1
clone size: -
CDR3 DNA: TGCAGCGTTGAAGAAACACAGGAGATCGGATATGGCTACACCTTC
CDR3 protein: CSVEETQEIGYGYTF

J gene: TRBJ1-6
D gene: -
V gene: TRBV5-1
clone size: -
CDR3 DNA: TGCGCCAGCAAGGGAGAGTCAACTAATTCACCCCTCCACTTT
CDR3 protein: CASKGESTNSPLHF

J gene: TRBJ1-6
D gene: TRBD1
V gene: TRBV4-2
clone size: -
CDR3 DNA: TGTGCCAGCAGCCTTTTGCGGACAGGGCGCTCCTATAATTCACCCCTCCACTTT
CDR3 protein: CASSLLRTGRSYNSPLHF

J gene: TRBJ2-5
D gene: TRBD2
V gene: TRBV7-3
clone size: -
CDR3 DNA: TGTGCCAGCAGCACGGGACTAGCGGGAAGTACAGAGACCCAGTACTTC
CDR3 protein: CASSTGLAGSTETQYF

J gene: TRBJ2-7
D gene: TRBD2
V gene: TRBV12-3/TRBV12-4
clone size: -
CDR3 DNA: TGTGCCAGCAGTTTGTCGGTAGGCGGGAGGGTTTACGAGCAGTACTTC
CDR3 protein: CASSLSVGGRVYEQYF

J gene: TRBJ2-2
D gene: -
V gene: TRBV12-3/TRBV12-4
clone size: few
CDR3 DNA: TGTGCCAGCAGGGGCTTAGGGCTGAACCTCGCGAACACCGGGGAGCTGTTTTTT
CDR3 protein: CASRGLGLNLANTGELFF

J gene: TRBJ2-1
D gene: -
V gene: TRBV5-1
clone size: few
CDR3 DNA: TGCGCCAGCAGGAAGGAGGACTCTTACAATGAGCAGTTCTTC
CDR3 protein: CASRKEDSYNEQFF

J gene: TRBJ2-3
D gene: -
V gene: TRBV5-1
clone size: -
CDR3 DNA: TGCGCCAGCAGCGACTCCGTCTTGTCTGGAGGACTAGATACGCAGTATTTT
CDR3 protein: CASSDSVLSGGLDTQYF

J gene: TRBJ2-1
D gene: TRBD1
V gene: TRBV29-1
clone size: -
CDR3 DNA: TGCAGCGTGCTTACCGGGACAGGGGGTAATGAGCAGTTCTTC
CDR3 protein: CSVLTGTGGNEQFF

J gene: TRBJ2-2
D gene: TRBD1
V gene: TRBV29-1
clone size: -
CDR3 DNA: TGCAGCGTGCCAGGGGACAGGGTCCTTTCCGGGGAGCTGTTTTTT
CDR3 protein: CSVPGDRVLSGELFF

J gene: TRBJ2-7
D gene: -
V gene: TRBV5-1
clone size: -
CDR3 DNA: TGCGCCAGCAGCTTGGCTGGTGATCGATACGAGCAGTACTTC
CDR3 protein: CASSLAGDRYEQYF

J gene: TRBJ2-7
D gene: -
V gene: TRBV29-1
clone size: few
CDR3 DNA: TGCAGCGTCCCGGGACTCAACTACGAGCAGTACTTC
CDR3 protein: CSVPGLNYEQYF

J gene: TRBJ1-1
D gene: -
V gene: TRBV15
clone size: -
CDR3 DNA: TGTGCCACCAGCAGGGGGTTAGGACGGAATGCTGAAGCTTTCTTT
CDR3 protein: CATSRGLGRNAEAFF

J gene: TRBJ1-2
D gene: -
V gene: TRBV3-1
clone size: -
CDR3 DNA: TGTGCCAGCAGCCAAAAGGGAACAACCCATGGCTACACCTTC
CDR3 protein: CASSQKGTTHGYTF

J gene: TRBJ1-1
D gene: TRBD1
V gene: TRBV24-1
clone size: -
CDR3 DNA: TGTGCCACCAGTGACCAGGGACAGGGGCCCATGAACACTGAAGCTTTCTTT
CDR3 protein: CATSDQGQGPMNTEAFF

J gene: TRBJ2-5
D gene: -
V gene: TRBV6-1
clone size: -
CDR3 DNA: TGTGCCAGCGGCCTAGGGAATATGGGGAGCACCCAGTACTTC
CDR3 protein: CASGLGNMGSTQYF

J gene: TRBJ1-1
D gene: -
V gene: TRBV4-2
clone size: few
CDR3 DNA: TGTGCCAGCAGCCCTGCGAGGGAGAGGGTAACTGAAGCTTTCTTT
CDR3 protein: CASSPARERVTEAFF

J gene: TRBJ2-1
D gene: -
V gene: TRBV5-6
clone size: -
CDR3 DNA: TGTGCCAGCAGCTCCAGAGTGGTATCCTACAATGAGCAGTTCTTC
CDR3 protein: CASSSRVVSYNEQFF

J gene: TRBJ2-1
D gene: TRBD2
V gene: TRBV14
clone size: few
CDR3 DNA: TGTGCCAGCAGCCAGGGGACTAGCTGGGGAGGTGAGCAGTTCTTC
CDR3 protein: CASSQGTSWGGEQFF

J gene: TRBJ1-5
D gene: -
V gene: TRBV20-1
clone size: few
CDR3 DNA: TGCAGTGCTACTAGAGGTCAGCCCCAGCATTTT
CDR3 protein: CSATRGQPQHF

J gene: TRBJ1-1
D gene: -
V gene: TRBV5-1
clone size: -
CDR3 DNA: TGCGCCAGCAGCTTCCCACCCGGACAGGAAGCTTTCTTT
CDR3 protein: CASSFPPGQEAFF

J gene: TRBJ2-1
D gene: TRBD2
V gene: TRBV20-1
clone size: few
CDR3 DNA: TGCAGTGCTCCCCGCGGGAGGACCCCTAGCTCCTACAATGAGCAGTTCTTC
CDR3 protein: CSAPRGRTPSSYNEQFF

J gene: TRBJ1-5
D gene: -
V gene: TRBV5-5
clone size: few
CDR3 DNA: TGTGCCAGCAGCTCCTATCCGGGGGCCTCCGGCCAGCCCCAGCATTTT
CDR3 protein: CASSSYPGASGQPQHF

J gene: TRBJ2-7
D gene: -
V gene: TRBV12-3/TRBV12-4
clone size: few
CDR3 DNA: TGTGCCAGCAGCCCCTTACTGGGAGTCCCCTACGAGCAGTACTTC
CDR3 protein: CASSPLLGVPYEQYF

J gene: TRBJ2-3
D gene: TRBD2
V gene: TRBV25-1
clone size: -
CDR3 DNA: TGTGCCAGCAGTGGAACATTGACTAGCGGCAATACGCAGTATTTT
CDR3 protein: CASSGTLTSGNTQYF